This T cell receptor beta chain appears in the sequencing data of a study of blood T cell repertoires in COVID-19. Across the study: Sources were T cells, B-cell-depleted T cells, or PBMCs; the material itself was cDNA or gDNA.

Profiling relied on immunoSEQ multiplex PCR, and the TCRdb table lists in-frame clones only, not all of them. The table lists about 240,000 clones, around 88% of them singletons. The ends lost 8 bases at V and 4 bases at J; junction bases unmatched: 9. Germline assignment: CDR1 SQVTM and CDR2 ANQGSEA. The CDR3 extends over 14 amino acids. Sequenced: PBMCs or T cells enriched from blood (not recorded which). This receptor was identified in a woman aged 25 to 45 who had recovered from COVID-19. This rearrangement joins TRBV29-1 to TRBJ1-3; 9 nucleotides match TRBD1. The CDR3 DNA follows: TGCAGCATAGAGGACAGGGGAAGAGGAAACACCATATATTTT. Translating it yields CSIEDRGRGNTIYF.